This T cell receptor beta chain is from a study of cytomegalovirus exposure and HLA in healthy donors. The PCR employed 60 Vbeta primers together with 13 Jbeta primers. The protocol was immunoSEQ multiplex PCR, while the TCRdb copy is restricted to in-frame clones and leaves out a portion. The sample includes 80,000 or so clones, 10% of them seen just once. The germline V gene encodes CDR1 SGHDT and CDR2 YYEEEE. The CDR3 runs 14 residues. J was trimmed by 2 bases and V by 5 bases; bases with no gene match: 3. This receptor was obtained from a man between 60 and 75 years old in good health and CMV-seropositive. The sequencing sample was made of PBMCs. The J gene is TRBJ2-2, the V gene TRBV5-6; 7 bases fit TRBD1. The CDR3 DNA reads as TGTGCCAGCAGAAGGGACAGCAACACCGGGGAGCTGTTTTTT. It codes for CASRRDSNTGELFF.